Sequencing of this T cell receptor (beta chain) was carried out in a study of metastatic and nonmetastatic thyroid tumors. Turning to the study itself: Repertoire comparisons spanned blood and tumor or nodule tissue from malignant and benign thyroid patients. Regarding the study as a whole: Malignant thyroid tumors reportedly had TCR beta diversity that was significantly higher than in benign nodules, in blood and tumor.

As originally analysed: The study took CDR3 differences across clinicopathological groups and made a distant-metastasis classifier for papillary thyroid cancer from them. TCRdb called clones again from the PCR reads with MiXCR. The V and J calls, along with clone size, are taken from TCRdb and not from the paper's own processing. The table has around 23,000 clones, around a fifth seen once. Prior to thyroid surgery, none of the patients had received any treatment. This clone occurred many times. Its antigen is still unknown. Germline V CDR1 and CDR2: SGHAT, FQNNGV. Trimming cost V 5 bases and J 1 base; bases outside gene matches: 4. This CDR3 has 14 residues.

The TCR originated in a female donor with papillary thyroid cancer or a benign thyroid nodule (not recorded which). Some clones in this sample may be carry-over from other donors' samples. The chain has TRBV11-2 and TRBJ1-1, with 7 nucleotides matching TRBD1. The sequenced material came from tumor tissue. CDR3 nucleotide sequence: TGTGCCAGCAGCCACGGGACAGCGAACACTGAAGCTTTCTTT. Translation gives CASSHGTANTEAFF.